These T cell receptor beta chains were read from a single sample in a study of shared clonotypes between healthy human individuals. Assay used: immunoSEQ multiplex PCR; TCRdb lists only in-frame clones, some missing. The sample has 1 million to 1.3 million clones; about 84% are singletons. The sequenced material came from memory CD4+ T cells from PBMCs. The receptors here all came from a young man in good health. Some clones in this sample may be carry-over from other donors' samples. Each CDR3 is given with its conserved first and last residue. D genes are given only for firm matches. Some rows mark clone size as missing; the rest say once, few, many or name a class of expanded clone.

NA,NA,TRBJ1-1,TRBV29-1,TGCAGCGTTGCCGGGACATTTGGCACTGAAGCTTTCTTT,CSVAGTFGTEAFF
NA,NA,TRBJ2-1,TRBV5-1,TGCGCCAGCAGCTTGGCCCCCCAATACAATGAGCAGTTCTTC,CASSLAPQYNEQFF
NA,TRBD1,TRBJ1-2,TRBV7-9,TGTGCCAGCAGCTCCGGGACAGGGAATTATGGCTACACCTTC,CASSSGTGNYGYTF
NA,TRBD1,TRBJ2-1,TRBV5-4,TGTGCCAGCAGCTTTTCAGGGACAGGGGGCTATAATGAGCAGTTCTTC,CASSFSGTGGYNEQFF
NA,NA,TRBJ2-3,TRBV28,TGTGCCAGCAGTTTGTGGGAGAGCACAGATACGCAGTATTTT,CASSLWESTDTQYF
NA,NA,TRBJ2-7,TRBV28,TGTGCCAGCGGAGGGAGACAGGGCCGAGCGGGAGTGCTCTACGAGCAGTACTTC,CASGGRQGRAGVLYEQYF
NA,NA,TRBJ2-5,TRBV18,TGTGCCAGCTCACCGTTTCAGGGGAGAGGCGTCCAAGAGACCCAGTACTTC,CASSPFQGRGVQETQYF
NA,TRBD1,TRBJ1-2,TRBV19,TGTGCCAGTAGTAGGGACAGGGACAACTATGGCTACACCTTC,CASSRDRDNYGYTF
NA,NA,TRBJ2-7,TRBV28,TGTGCCAGCAGTTTGGCGCGGGGATACTACGAGCAGTACTTC,CASSLARGYYEQYF
NA,TRBD1,TRBJ2-5,TRBV30,TGTGCCTGGAGTCGACAGGGCGGCGAGACCCAGTACTTC,CAWSRQGGETQYF
once,NA,TRBJ2-7,TRBV28,TGTGCCAGCAGCGGACAGTCCTACGAGCAGTACTTC,CASSGQSYEQYF
NA,TRBD2,TRBJ2-7,TRBV7-3,TGTGCCAGCAGCTTATTAGGCGGGAGCTCCTACGAGCAGTACTTC,CASSLLGGSSYEQYF
NA,TRBD1,TRBJ2-4,TRBV28,TGTGCCAGCAGTTCACGGGACAGCAAAAACATTCAGTACTTC,CASSSRDSKNIQYF
NA,NA,TRBJ2-7,TRBV27,TGTGCCAGCAGTGCATGGGACTCCTCCTACGAGCAGTACTTC,CASSAWDSSYEQYF
once,TRBD2,TRBJ2-1,TRBV7-3,TGTGCCAGCAGCTTAAGGGGACTAGGATCATATGAGCAGTTCTTC,CASSLRGLGSYEQFF
NA,NA,TRBJ2-2,TRBV14,TGTGCCAGCAGCCAACGTGGGAGCGGGGAGCTGTTTTTT,CASSQRGSGELFF
NA,TRBD2,TRBJ2-7,TRBV10-3,TGTGCCATCAGTGAAAGGACTAGCGGGAGGGAAGAGCAGTACTTC,CAISERTSGREEQYF
NA,TRBD2,TRBJ2-1,TRBV4-2,TGTGCCAGCAGCCAAGAATTGGCGGGAGTTTTTGTATATGAGCAGTTCTTC,CASSQELAGVFVYEQFF
NA,NA,TRBJ2-5,TRBV11-3,TGTGCCAGCAGCGAAGGGCTTTGGGAGACCCAGTACTTC,CASSEGLWETQYF
NA,NA,TRBJ2-7,TRBV29-1,TGCAGCGTTGTGGTACGGGAGTGGGCCTACGAGCAGTACTTC,CSVVVREWAYEQYF
NA,NA,TRBJ2-7,TRBV11-2,TGTGCCAGCAGTTACTTATTCGTCAGGGGGGGCGAGCAGTACTTC,CASSYLFVRGGEQYF
NA,TRBD2,TRBJ2-3,TRBV29-1,TGCAGCGTTGAACCGTTCGGACTAGCGGATACGCAGTATTTT,CSVEPFGLADTQYF
NA,TRBD1,TRBJ2-1,TRBV10-3,TGTGCCATCAGTTACACCGGGACAGGGGACCCGAATGAGCAGTTCTTC,CAISYTGTGDPNEQFF
NA,NA,TRBJ2-4,TRBV7-3,TGTGCCAGCAGCTTAAGCCGCTCGGACATTCAGTACTTC,CASSLSRSDIQYF
NA,NA,TRBJ1-2,TRBV6-1,TGTGCCAGCAGTGATGCTCGACAGCTATCCTTC,CASSDARQLSF
NA,TRBD1,TRBJ1-2,TRBV28,TGTGCCAGCAGTATACGACAGGGGAACTATGGCTACACCTTC,CASSIRQGNYGYTF
NA,TRBD1,TRBJ1-4,TRBV6-4,TGTGCCAGCTTAACAGGGGCGGGTGAAAAACTGTTTTTT,CASLTGAGEKLFF
NA,TRBD2,TRBJ2-2,TRBV28,TGTGCCAGCAGTGTAGCGGGAGGTACCGGGGAGCTGTTTTTT,CASSVAGGTGELFF
NA,TRBD1,TRBJ2-7,TRBV6-1,TGTGCCACCTCCCCCCGGCAGGGGGACCTCTACGAGCAGTACTTC,CATSPRQGDLYEQYF
NA,TRBD2,TRBJ2-1,TRBV14,TGTGCCAGCAGCCACGGACTAGCGGGAGCGTACAATGAGCAGTTCTTC,CASSHGLAGAYNEQFF
once,NA,TRBJ2-1,TRBV7-8,TGTGCCAGCAGCTTAATCGCTAGCCTCAATGAGCAGTTCTTC,CASSLIASLNEQFF
NA,NA,TRBJ1-5,TRBV5-1,TGCGCCAGCAGCTTGGGCCAGCCTAATCAGCCCCAGCATTTT,CASSLGQPNQPQHF
few,NA,TRBJ1-2,TRBV6-5,TGTGCCAGCAGTTCCGGGTATGGCTACACCTTC,CASSSGYGYTF
NA,NA,TRBJ2-3,TRBV5-1,TGCGCCAGCAGCTTCGGCGGGGCCAGCACAGATACGCAGTATTTT,CASSFGGASTDTQYF
NA,NA,TRBJ1-2,TRBV14,TGTGCCAGCAGCGACCCCCTCACTTCTAACTATGGCTACACCTTC,CASSDPLTSNYGYTF
once,NA,TRBJ2-7,TRBV7-8,TGTGCCAGCAGCTTATTGGCTCCCATAACCCACGAGCAGTACTTC,CASSLLAPITHEQYF
NA,NA,TRBJ2-7,TRBV5-6,TGTGCCAGCAGCACCCGACTAGTTTTCCCCTACGAGCAGTACTTC,CASSTRLVFPYEQYF
NA,NA,TRBJ2-3,TRBV28,TGTGCCAGCAGTTTGAGGGCAGATACGCAGTATTTT,CASSLRADTQYF
NA,NA,TRBJ1-4,TRBV5-1,TGCGCCAGCAGCTTACAGGGATCTAATGAAAAACTGTTTTTT,CASSLQGSNEKLFF
NA,TRBD1,TRBJ2-4,TRBV4-1,TGCGCCAGCAGCCAAGAGTGGGGACAGGGATCCAAAAACATTCAGTACTTC,CASSQEWGQGSKNIQYF
NA,TRBD1,TRBJ1-1,TRBV2,TGTGCCAGCAGTGGACTGACAGGGGGCACTGAAGCTTTCTTT,CASSGLTGGTEAFF
many,TRBD2,TRBJ2-2,TRBV30,TGTGCCTGGAGAATAGCGGGAGGCCCGCCCGGGGAGCTGTTTTTT,CAWRIAGGPPGELFF
NA,TRBD1,TRBJ1-2,TRBV28,TGTGCCAGCAGTTCCATGGGTGGGGGGACAGCTGGAGGCTACACCTTC,CASSSMGGGTAGGYTF
once,NA,TRBJ2-5,TRBV20-1,TGCAGTGCTGGACCCGGTGGGACCCAGTACTTC,CSAGPGGTQYF
NA,NA,TRBJ1-1,TRBV7-2,TGTGCCAGCAGCTTAGCTAGAAACAGCCCCTTTGAAGCTTTCTTT,CASSLARNSPFEAFF
few,TRBD2,TRBJ2-1,TRBV18,TGTGCCAGCTCACCACTCCCGGGACTAGAAGTGAGTGAGCAGTTCTTC,CASSPLPGLEVSEQFF
NA,TRBD2,TRBJ2-7,TRBV5-1,TGCGCCAGCAGCCCACAGACTAGCGGGAGCTACGAGCAGTACTTC,CASSPQTSGSYEQYF
few,TRBD2,TRBJ2-1,TRBV9,TGTGCCAGCAGCGTAGAGAGCGGGAGGGCCGATGAGCAGTTCTTC,CASSVESGRADEQFF
NA,NA,TRBJ1-4,TRBV29-1,TGCAGCGCCCTGGACGGGGGCGGCAATGAAAAACTGTTTTTT,CSALDGGGNEKLFF
NA,NA,TRBJ2-1,TRBV5-6,TGTGCCAGCAGCTTGCGGGGCCACTCCTACAATGAGCAGTTCTTC,CASSLRGHSYNEQFF
NA,NA,TRBJ1-2,TRBV21-1,TGTGCCAGCGGGGGGGCAGGGAACTATGGCTACACCTTC,CASGGAGNYGYTF
NA,NA,TRBJ2-4,TRBV30,TGTGCCTGGAGTGGGGGGGCATCCAACATTCAGTACTTC,CAWSGGASNIQYF